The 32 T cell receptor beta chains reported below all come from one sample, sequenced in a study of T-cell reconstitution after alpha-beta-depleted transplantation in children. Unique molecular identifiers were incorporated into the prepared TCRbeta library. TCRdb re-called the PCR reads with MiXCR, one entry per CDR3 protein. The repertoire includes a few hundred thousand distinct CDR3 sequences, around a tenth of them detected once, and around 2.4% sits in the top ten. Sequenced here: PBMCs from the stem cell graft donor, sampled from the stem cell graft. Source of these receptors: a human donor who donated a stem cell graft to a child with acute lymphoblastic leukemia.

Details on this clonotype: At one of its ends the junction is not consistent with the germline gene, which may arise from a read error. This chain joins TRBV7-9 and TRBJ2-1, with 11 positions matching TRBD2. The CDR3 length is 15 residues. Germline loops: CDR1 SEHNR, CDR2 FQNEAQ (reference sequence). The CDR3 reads CSSRPTSGRYNEQFF. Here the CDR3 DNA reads TGTTCCAGCAGACCAACTAGCGGGAGATACAATGAGCAGTTCTTC.

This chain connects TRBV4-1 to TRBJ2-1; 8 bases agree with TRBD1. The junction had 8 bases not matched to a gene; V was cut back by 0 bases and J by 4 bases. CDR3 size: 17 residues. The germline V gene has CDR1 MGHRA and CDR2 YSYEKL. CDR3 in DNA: TGCGCCAGCAGCCAAGATCCTCCGGACAGGGTTTACAATGAGCAGTTCTTC. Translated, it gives CASSQDPPDRVYNEQFF.

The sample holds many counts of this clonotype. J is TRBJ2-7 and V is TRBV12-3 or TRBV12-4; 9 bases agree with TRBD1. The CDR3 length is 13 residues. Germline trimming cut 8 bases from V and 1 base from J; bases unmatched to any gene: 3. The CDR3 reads CASGGQGSYEQYF. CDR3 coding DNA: TGTGCCAGCGGGGGACAGGGTTCCTACGAGCAGTACTTC.

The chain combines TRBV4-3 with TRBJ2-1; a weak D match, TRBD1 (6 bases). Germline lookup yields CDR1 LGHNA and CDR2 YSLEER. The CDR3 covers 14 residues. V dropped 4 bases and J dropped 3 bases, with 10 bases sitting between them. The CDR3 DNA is TGCGCCAGCAGCCCCGGGACATACTACAATGAGCAGTTCTTC. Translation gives CASSPGTYYNEQFF.

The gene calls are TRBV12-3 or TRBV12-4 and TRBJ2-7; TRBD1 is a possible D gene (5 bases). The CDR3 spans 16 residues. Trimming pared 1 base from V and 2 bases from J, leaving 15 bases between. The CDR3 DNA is TGTGCCAGCAGTTTAGGTTTAGGGGCTAGTACCTACGAGCAGTACTTC. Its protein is CASSLGLGASTYEQYF.

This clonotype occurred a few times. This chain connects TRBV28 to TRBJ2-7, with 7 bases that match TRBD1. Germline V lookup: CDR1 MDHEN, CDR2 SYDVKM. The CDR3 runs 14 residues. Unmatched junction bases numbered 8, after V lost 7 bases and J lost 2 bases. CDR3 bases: TGTGCCAGCACCCCCCTGACAGGGACCTACGAGCAGTACTTC. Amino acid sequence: CASTPLTGTYEQYF.

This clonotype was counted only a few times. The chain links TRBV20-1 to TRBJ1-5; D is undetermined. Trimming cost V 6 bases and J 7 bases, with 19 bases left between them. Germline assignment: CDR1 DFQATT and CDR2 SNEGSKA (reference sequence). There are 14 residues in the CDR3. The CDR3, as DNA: TGCAGTGCCAATGGACCGGGCGGCATCCAGCCCCAGCATTTT. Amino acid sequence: CSANGPGGIQPQHF.

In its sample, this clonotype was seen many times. CDR3 in DNA: TGTGCCAGCAGCCGTTACAGGGGTCTGGGTAGCAATCAGCCCCAGCATTTT. This gives the protein CASSRYRGLGSNQPQHF. The gene calls are TRBV13 and TRBJ1-5, with 7 bases lining up with TRBD1. Germline V gene data show CDR1 as PRHDT and CDR2 as FYEKMQ (reference sequence). With V trimmed by 5 bases and J by 0 bases, 10 bases remained unmatched. CDR3 size: 17 residues.

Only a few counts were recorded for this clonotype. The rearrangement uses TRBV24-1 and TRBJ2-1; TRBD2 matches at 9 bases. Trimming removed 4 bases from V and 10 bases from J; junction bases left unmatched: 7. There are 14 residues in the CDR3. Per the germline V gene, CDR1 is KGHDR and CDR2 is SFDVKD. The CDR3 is CATSEPGLAGEQFF. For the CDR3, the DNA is TGTGCCACCAGTGAGCCGGGACTAGCTGGAGAGCAGTTCTTC.

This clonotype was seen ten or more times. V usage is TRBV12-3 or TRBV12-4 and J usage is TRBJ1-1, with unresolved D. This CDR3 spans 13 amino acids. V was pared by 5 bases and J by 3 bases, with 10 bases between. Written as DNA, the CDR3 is TGTGCCAGCAGTCCCCCATGGCACACTGAAGCTTTCTTT. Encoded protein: CASSPPWHTEAFF.

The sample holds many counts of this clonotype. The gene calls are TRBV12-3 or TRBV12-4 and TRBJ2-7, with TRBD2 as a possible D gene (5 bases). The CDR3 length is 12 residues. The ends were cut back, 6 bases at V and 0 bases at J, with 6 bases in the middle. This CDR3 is CASSRGSYEQYF. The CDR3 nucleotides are TGTGCCAGCAGCCGGGGCTCCTACGAGCAGTACTTC.

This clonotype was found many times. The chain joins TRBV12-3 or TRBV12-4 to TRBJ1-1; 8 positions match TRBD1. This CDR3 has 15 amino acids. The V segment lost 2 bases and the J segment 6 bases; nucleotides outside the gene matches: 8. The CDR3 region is CASSLRTGGSAEAFF. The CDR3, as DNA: TGTGCCAGCAGTTTACGAACAGGGGGTAGCGCTGAAGCTTTCTTT.

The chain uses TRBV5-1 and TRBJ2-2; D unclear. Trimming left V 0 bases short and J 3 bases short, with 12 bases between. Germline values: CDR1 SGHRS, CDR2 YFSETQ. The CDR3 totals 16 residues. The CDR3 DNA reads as TGCGCCAGCAGCTTGGATACGGCCCGACACACCGGGGAGCTGTTTTTT. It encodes CASSLDTARHTGELFF.

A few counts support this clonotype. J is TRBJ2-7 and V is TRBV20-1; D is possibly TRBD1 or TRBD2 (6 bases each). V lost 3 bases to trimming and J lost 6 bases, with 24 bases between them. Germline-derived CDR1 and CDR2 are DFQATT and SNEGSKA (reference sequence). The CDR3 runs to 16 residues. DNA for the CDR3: TGCAGTGCTAGCGTCCGTTTCGACACCGGGGGCCCCGAGCAGTACTTC. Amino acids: CSASVRFDTGGPEQYF.

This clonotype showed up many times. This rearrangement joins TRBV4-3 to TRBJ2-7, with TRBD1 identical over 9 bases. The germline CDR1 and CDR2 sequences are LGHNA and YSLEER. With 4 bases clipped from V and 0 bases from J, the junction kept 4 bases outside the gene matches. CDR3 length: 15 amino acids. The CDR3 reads CASSPLGQGSYEQYF. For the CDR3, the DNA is TGCGCCAGCAGCCCGCTGGGACAGGGCTCCTACGAGCAGTACTTC.

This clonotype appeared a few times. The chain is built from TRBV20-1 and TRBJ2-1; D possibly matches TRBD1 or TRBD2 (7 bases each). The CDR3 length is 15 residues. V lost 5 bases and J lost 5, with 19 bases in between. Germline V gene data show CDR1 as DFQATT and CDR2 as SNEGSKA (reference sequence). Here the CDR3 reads CSAGGGRDSNNEQFF. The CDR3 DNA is TGCAGTGCTGGGGGGGGGAGGGACAGTAACAATGAGCAGTTCTTC.

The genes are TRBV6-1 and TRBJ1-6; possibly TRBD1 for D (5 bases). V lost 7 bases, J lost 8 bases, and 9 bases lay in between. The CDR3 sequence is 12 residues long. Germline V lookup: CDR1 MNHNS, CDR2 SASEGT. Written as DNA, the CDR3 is TGTGCCAGCAAGAGGGGAGATTCACCCCTCCACTTT. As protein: CASKRGDSPLHF.

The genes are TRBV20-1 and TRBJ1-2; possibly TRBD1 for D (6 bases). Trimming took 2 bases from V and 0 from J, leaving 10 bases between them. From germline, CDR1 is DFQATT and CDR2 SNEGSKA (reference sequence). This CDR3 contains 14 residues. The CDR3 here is CSARRQASNYGYTF. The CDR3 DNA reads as TGCAGTGCTAGACGACAGGCTTCTAACTATGGCTACACCTTC.

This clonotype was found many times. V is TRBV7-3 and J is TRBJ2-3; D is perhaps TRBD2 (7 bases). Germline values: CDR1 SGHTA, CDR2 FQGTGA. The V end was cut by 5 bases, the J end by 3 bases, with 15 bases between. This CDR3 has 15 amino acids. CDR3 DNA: TGTGCCAGCAGCCTAGGGACTACAGGGACAGATACGCAGTATTTT. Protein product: CASSLGTTGTDTQYF.

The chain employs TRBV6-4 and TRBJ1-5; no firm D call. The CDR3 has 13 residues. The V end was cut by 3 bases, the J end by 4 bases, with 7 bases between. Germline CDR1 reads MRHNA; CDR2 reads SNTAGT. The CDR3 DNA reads TGTGCCAGCAGTGAGACCGGGAATCAGCCCCAGCATTTT. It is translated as CASSETGNQPQHF.

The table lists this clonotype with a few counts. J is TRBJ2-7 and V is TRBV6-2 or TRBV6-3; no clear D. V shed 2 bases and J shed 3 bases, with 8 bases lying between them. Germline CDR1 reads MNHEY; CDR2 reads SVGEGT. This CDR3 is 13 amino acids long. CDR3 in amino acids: CASSYGVFYEQYF. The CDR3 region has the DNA TGTGCCAGCAGTTACGGGGTTTTCTACGAGCAGTACTTC.

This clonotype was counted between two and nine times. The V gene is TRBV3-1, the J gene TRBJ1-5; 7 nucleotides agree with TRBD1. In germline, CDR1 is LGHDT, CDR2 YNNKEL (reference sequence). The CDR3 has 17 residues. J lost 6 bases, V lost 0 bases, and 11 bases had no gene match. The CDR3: CASSQDSLLQGTQPQHF. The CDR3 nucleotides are TGTGCCAGCAGCCAAGATAGTTTGCTACAGGGGACTCAGCCCCAGCATTTT.

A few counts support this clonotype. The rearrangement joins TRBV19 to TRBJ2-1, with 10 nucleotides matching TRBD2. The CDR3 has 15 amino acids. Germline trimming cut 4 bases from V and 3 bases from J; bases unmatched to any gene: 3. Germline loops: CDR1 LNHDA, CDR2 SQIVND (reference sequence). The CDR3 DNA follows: TGTGCCAGTAGTAGGCTAGCGGGAGACTACAATGAGCAGTTCTTC. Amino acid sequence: CASSRLAGDYNEQFF.

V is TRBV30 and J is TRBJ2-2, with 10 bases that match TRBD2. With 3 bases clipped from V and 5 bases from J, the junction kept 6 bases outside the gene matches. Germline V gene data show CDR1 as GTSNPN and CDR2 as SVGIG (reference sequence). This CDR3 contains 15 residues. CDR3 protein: CAWRLAGGLTGELFF. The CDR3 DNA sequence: TGTGCCTGGAGGTTAGCGGGAGGTTTGACCGGGGAGCTGTTTTTT.

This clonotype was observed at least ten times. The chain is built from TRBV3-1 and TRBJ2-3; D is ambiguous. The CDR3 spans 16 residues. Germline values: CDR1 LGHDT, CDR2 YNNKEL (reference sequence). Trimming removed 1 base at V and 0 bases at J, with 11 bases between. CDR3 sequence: CASSQVNYPSTDTQYF. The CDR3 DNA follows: TGTGCCAGCAGCCAAGTCAACTACCCCAGCACAGATACGCAGTATTTT.

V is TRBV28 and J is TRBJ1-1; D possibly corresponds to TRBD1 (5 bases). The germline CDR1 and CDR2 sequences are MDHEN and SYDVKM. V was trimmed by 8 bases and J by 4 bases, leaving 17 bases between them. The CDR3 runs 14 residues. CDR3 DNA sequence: TGTGCCAGCCCACCCCCCCGGGGGTCCACTGAAGCTTTCTTT. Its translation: CASPPPRGSTEAFF.

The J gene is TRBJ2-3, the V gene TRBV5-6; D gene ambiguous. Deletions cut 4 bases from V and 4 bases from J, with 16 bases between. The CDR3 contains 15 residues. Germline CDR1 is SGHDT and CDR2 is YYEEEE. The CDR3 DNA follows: TGTGCCAGCAGCGGAGATAGAGGAACGGCAGATACGCAGTATTTT. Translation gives CASSGDRGTADTQYF.

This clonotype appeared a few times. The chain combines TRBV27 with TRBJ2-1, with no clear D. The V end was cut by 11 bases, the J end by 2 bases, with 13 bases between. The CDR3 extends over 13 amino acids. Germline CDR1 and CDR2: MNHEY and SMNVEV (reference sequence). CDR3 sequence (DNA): TGTGCCTACCCTGGGCTCCCCTACAATGAGCAGTTCTTC. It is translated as CAYPGLPYNEQFF.

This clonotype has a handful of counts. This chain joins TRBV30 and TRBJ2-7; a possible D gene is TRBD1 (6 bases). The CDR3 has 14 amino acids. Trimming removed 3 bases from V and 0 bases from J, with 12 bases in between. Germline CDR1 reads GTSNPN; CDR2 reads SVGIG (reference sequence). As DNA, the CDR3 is TGTGCCTGGAGAAGGACAGCAAGCTCCTACGAGCAGTACTTC. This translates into CAWRRTASSYEQYF.

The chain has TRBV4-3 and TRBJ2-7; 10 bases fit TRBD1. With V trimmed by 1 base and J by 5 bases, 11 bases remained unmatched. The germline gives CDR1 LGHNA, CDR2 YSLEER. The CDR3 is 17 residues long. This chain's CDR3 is CASSQGAFWTGGDEQYF. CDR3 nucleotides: TGCGCCAGCAGCCAAGGTGCGTTTTGGACAGGGGGGGACGAGCAGTACTTC.

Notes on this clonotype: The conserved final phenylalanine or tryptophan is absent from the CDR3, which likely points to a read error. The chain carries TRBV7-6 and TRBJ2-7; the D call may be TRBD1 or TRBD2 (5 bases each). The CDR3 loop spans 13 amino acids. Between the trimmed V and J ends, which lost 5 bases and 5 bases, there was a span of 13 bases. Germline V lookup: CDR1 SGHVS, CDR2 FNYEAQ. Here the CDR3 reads CASSRDPEDEQYL. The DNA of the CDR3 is TGTGCCAGCAGCCGGGACCCCGAGGACGAGCAGTACTTG.

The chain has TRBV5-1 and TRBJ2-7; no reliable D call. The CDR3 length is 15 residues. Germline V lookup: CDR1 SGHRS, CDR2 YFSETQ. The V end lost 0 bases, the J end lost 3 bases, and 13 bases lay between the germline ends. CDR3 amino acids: CASSLGGILIYEQYF. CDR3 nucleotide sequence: TGCGCCAGCAGCTTGGGCGGAATCCTAATCTACGAGCAGTACTTC.